This TCR beta chain was profiled in a study of CD8 T cells in Susac syndrome. RNA was extracted with the RNeasy kit, and a quantity of roughly 0.5 to 1 ug was reverse transcribed using random hexamers. MiXCR, run by TCRdb on the immunoSEQ multiplex PCR reads, gives a single entry per CDR3 protein. The sample carries about 400,000 distinct CDR3 sequences, roughly 85% recorded once. CDR1 and CDR2 from the germline V gene are MNHEY and SMNVEV (reference sequence). V lost 6 bases and J lost 3, with 14 bases in between. The CDR3 loop spans 14 amino acids. The gene calls are TRBV27 and TRBJ2-5; D uncertain. This TCR was recovered from a human donor with multiple sclerosis. Specimen: CD8+ T cells from PBMCs. CDR3 bases: TGTGCCAGCAGCCCGTTAGCAGACAAAGAGACCCAGTACTTC. Amino acids: CASSPLADKETQYF.